A single sample gave rise to the 23 T cell receptor beta chains below, sequenced in a study of beta chain features in type 1 diabetes. The study's findings and limits: Type 1 diabetes patients had moderately but significantly shorter TCRB CDR3s in all four CD4+ subsets.

What these receptors recognize is not known. The entirety of the isolated RNA underwent reverse transcription, so expressed TCRB transcripts were sequenced. Here immunoSEQ multiplex PCR was the method, and the copy in TCRdb shows in-frame clones only, minus some. This sample has over 600,000 clones; 9.5% to 15% occur once, and the top ten carry more than 0.1%. Sample: naive CD4+ T cells from blood. Receptors were obtained from a young man with type 1 diabetes.

This clone was recorded a few times. J is TRBJ1-1 and V is TRBV5-4; no definite D call. The CDR3 has 14 amino acids. Per germline, CDR1 SGHNT and CDR2 YYREEE (reference sequence). Deletions cut 1 base from V and 1 base from J, with 8 bases between. Written as DNA, the CDR3 is TGTGCCAGCAGCTTGAGGACGGGGAACACTGAAGCTTTCTTT. Translating it yields CASSLRTGNTEAFF.

This clone was detected only a few times. The V and J genes are TRBV6-4 and TRBJ2-1, with 7 nucleotides matching TRBD2. The CDR3 has 16 amino acids. V was clipped by 6 bases and J by 4 bases; unmatched bases: 12. CDR1 and CDR2 (germline): MRHNA, SNTAGT. CDR3 nucleotides: TGTGCCAGCAGCGAATCTCACGGCGGGGGTTACAATGAGCAGTTCTTC. Protein: CASSESHGGGYNEQFF.

This clone was detected a few times. The chain has TRBV6-6 and TRBJ2-3; 10 positions match TRBD2. The CDR3 length is 14 residues. With V trimmed by 6 bases and J by 6 bases, 6 bases remained unmatched. CDR1 and CDR2 (germline): MNHNY, SVGAGI (reference sequence). The CDR3 here is CASSWGLARDTQYF. CDR3 coding DNA: TGTGCCAGCAGCTGGGGACTAGCGAGGGATACGCAGTATTTT.

This clone showed up just a few times. The V gene is TRBV30, the J gene TRBJ2-7; 12 nucleotides align to TRBD2. Germline V gives CDR1 GTSNPN, CDR2 SVGIG (reference sequence). V shed 1 base and J 4 bases; nucleotides not matched to a gene: 5. The CDR3 totals 15 residues. The CDR3 loop is CAWSGSTSGGYEQYF. The CDR3 bases are TGTGCCTGGAGTGGGTCGACTAGCGGGGGTTACGAGCAGTACTTC.

There are a few counts of this clone. This chain connects TRBV20-1 to TRBJ2-1; D uncertain. This CDR3 contains 11 residues. From germline, CDR1 is DFQATT and CDR2 SNEGSKA (reference sequence). The ends were cut back, 7 bases at V and 4 bases at J, with 8 bases in the middle. CDR3 loop: CSGSTYNEQFF. The CDR3 region has the DNA TGCAGTGGGTCCACGTACAATGAGCAGTTCTTC.

This clone was picked up a small number of times. The rearrangement joins TRBV19 to TRBJ2-7; 13 bases are shared with TRBD2. V dropped 5 bases and J dropped 7; count of bases not matched to a gene: 11. The germline V gene encodes CDR1 LNHDA and CDR2 SQIVND (reference sequence). The CDR3 runs to 16 residues. The CDR3 loop reads CASSDPGTSGAREQYF. The CDR3 DNA reads TGTGCCAGTAGTGATCCCGGGACTAGCGGGGCGCGGGAGCAGTACTTC.

This clone was counted only a few times. The rearrangement joins TRBV6-5 to TRBJ1-2; D is uncertain. CDR3 length: 13 residues. The germline CDR1 and CDR2 sequences are MNHEY and SVGAGI. Trimming pared 0 bases from V and 4 bases from J, leaving 6 bases between. The CDR3 DNA reads TGTGCCAGCAGTTACTCGGTGAGCTATGGCTACACCTTC. Translation gives CASSYSVSYGYTF.

The CDR3 DNA sequence: TGTGCCAGCACGCCCCCGGGGCAGGTCGTCCACGAGCAGTACTTC. Amino acids: CASTPPGQVVHEQYF. The chain has TRBV7-2 and TRBJ2-7, with D possibly called TRBD1 or TRBD2 (5 bases each). The CDR3 is 15 residues long. The germline V gene has CDR1 SGHTA and CDR2 FQGNSA. V was shortened by 7 bases and J by 5 bases, with 21 bases between the two germline ends.

The table lists this clone with a few counts. Other nucleotide sequences in the sample specify the same CDR3. J is TRBJ2-5 and V is TRBV7-9; D is uncertain. Germline CDR1 is SEHNR and CDR2 is FQNEAQ (reference sequence). The CDR3 is made up of 12 amino acids. Deletions cut 5 bases from V and 4 bases from J, with 8 bases between. This CDR3 reads CASSLLLETQYF. CDR3 in DNA: TGTGCCAGCAGCCTACTCCTAGAGACCCAGTACTTC.

This clone was seen a few times. V gene TRBV9 combines with J gene TRBJ2-7; 7 bases agree with TRBD1. The V gene end was trimmed by 3 bases and the J gene end by 6 bases; junction bases not matched to a gene: 6. The CDR3 extends over 13 amino acids. Germline loops: CDR1 SGDLS, CDR2 YYNGEE. The CDR3 bases are TGTGCCAGCAGCGGGGGACAGTTTCGCGAGCAGTACTTC. Protein: CASSGGQFREQYF.

This clone was seen only a few times. The chain recombines TRBV7-2 with TRBJ2-3; D perhaps matches TRBD1 (6 bases). The CDR3 loop spans 15 amino acids. V shed 2 bases and J shed 3 bases, with 12 bases lying between them. Germline V CDR1 and CDR2: SGHTA, FQGNSA. In nucleotides, the CDR3 is TGTGCCAGCAGCTTACAGGGGTCCAGGACAGATACGCAGTATTTT. Translation gives CASSLQGSRTDTQYF.

This clone was observed a few times. The chain recombines TRBV7-2 with TRBJ2-7, with TRBD2 as a possible D gene (7 bases). V was trimmed by 0 bases and J by 7 bases, leaving 13 bases between them. Germline values: CDR1 SGHTA, CDR2 FQGNSA. The CDR3 is 14 amino acids. CDR3 coding DNA: TGTGCCAGCAGCTTAGCGGGGGGGCCGAGGGAGCAGTACTTC. Translated, it gives CASSLAGGPREQYF. Full variable domain (outside the CDR3, taken from reference TRBV7-2 and TRBJ2-7): GAGVSQSPSNKVTEKGKDVELRCDPISGHTALYWYRQSLGQGLEFLIYFQGNSAPDKSGLPSDRFSAERTGGSVSTLTIQRTQQEDSAVYLCASSLAGGPREQYFGPGTRLTVT.

Notes on this clone: At the DNA level, this CDR3 is encoded by other sequences in the same sample as well. V and J are TRBV28 and TRBJ1-1, with TRBD1 matching over 9 bases. The CDR3 has 14 amino acids. V lost 3 bases and J lost 2; bases outside the gene matches: 1. Germline V gives CDR1 MDHEN, CDR2 SYDVKM. This chain's CDR3 is CASSLGQGNTEAFF. The CDR3 coding sequence is TGTGCCAGCAGTTTGGGACAGGGAAACACTGAAGCTTTCTTT.

The chain couples TRBV2 to TRBJ1-6, with D unresolved. This CDR3 has 15 residues. Germline CDR1 and CDR2: SNHLY and FYNNEI. The germline V and J ends were trimmed by 1 base and 8 bases, with 12 bases remaining between them. CDR3 sequence: CASSEGGLAYSPLHF. CDR3 nucleotides: TGTGCCAGCAGTGAAGGGGGTCTTGCTTATTCACCCCTCCACTTT. Full variable domain (outside the CDR3, taken from reference TRBV2 and TRBJ1-6): EPEVTQTPSHQVTQMGQEVILRCVPISNHLYFYWYRQILGQKVEFLVSFYNNEISEKSEIFDDQFSVERPDGSNFTLKIRSTKLEDSAMYFCASSEGGLAYSPLHFGNGTRLTVT.

The genes are TRBV6-5 and TRBJ2-2; TRBD2 matches at 7 bases. The CDR3 is 16 residues long. Germline V lookup: CDR1 MNHEY, CDR2 SVGAGI. J was trimmed by 10 bases and V by 0 bases; bases with no gene match: 11. In DNA, the CDR3 is TGTGCCAGCAGTTACTCGCCAGTCGGGGGGATGGAGGAGCTGTTTTTT. Amino acid sequence: CASSYSPVGGMEELFF.

In this sample, this clone turned up a few times. J is TRBJ1-1 and V is TRBV6-5, with D hard to call. The CDR3 has 14 residues. Looked up from germline, CDR1 is MNHEY and CDR2 is SVGAGI. V lost 2 bases and J 0 bases, leaving 7 bases between the germline ends. CDR3 loop: CASSYQRVNTEAFF. The CDR3 bases are TGTGCCAGCAGTTACCAAAGAGTGAACACTGAAGCTTTCTTT.

The chain links TRBV10-3 to TRBJ2-5; D gene ambiguous. The CDR3 loop spans 15 amino acids. Germline V gene data show CDR1 as ENHRY and CDR2 as SYGVKD. Trimming removed 0 bases from V and 5 bases from J, with 13 bases in between. CDR3 amino acids: CAISESTRAGETQYF. The CDR3 region has the DNA TGTGCCATCAGTGAGTCGACCCGGGCTGGGGAGACCCAGTACTTC.

A few counts support this clone. The V gene is TRBV4-3, the J gene TRBJ2-2; D might be TRBD2 (5 bases). The CDR3 sequence is 16 residues long. Trimming stripped 3 bases from V and 1 base from J, with 12 bases between. Germline V lookup: CDR1 LGHNA, CDR2 YSLEER. The CDR3 spells CASSQRIARNTGELFF. Written as DNA, the CDR3 is TGCGCCAGCAGCCAGAGGATAGCGAGGAACACCGGGGAGCTGTTTTTT.

With respect to this clone: The sample carries other DNA sequences with the same CDR3. The V call is TRBV7-2, the J call TRBJ2-5; tentatively, D is TRBD2 (6 bases). The CDR3 runs 15 residues. The V gene lost 2 bases and the J gene lost 0 bases, with 10 bases spanning the gap. The germline V gene encodes CDR1 SGHTA and CDR2 FQGNSA. CDR3 sequence reads: CASSLSGGDQETQYF. CDR3 bases: TGTGCCAGCAGCTTATCCGGGGGAGACCAAGAGACCCAGTACTTC.

This clone was detected only a few times. The V gene is TRBV6-6, the J gene TRBJ2-3; TRBD1 matches at 9 bases. With V trimmed by 2 bases and J by 5 bases, 8 bases remained unmatched. The CDR3 consists of 16 residues. The germline CDR1 and CDR2 sequences are MNHNY and SVGAGI (reference sequence). The DNA for the CDR3 is TGTGCCAGCAGTTACATGATGGGACAGGGTGGAGATACGCAGTATTTT. This sequence encodes CASSYMMGQGGDTQYF.

V is TRBV2 and J is TRBJ2-1, with D perhaps given as TRBD1 or TRBD2 (5 bases each). This CDR3 has 13 amino acids. Germline loops: CDR1 SNHLY, CDR2 FYNNEI. V gave up 6 bases and J gave up 8 bases, with 14 bases separating them. The CDR3 nucleotides read TGTGCCAGCAGAGTGGGTGGGGGATATGAGCAGTTCTTC. Its translation: CASRVGGGYEQFF.

The rearrangement uses TRBV7-9 and TRBJ2-1; 12 bases align to TRBD1. Germline V gene sequence: CDR1 SEHNR, CDR2 FQNEAQ (reference sequence). The CDR3 extends over 16 amino acids. V was clipped by 1 base and J by 7 bases; unmatched bases: 5. The CDR3 DNA is TGTGCCAGCAGCTTAGACGGGACAGGGGGCATGAATGAGCAGTTCTTC. This translates into CASSLDGTGGMNEQFF.

This clone has only a few counts. The gene calls are TRBV5-1 and TRBJ2-2, with D unresolved. The V and J ends lost 0 bases and 8 bases respectively, with 8 bases between them. From germline, CDR1 is SGHRS and CDR2 YFSETQ. CDR3 length equals 13 residues. The chain's CDR3 is CASSLANAGELFF. The DNA of the CDR3 is TGCGCCAGCAGCTTGGCCAATGCAGGGGAGCTGTTTTTT.